This T cell receptor beta chain stems from a study of blood T cell repertoires in COVID-19. For the study at large: The origin of the acute and convalescent COVID-19 samples was the United States, Italy and Spain. From T cells, B-cell-depleted T cells, or PBMCs came the material, which was cDNA or gDNA.

Original data processing: The assay estimated nucleated cells by amplifying reference gene primers. The table came from immunoSEQ multiplex PCR; TCRdb's copy has only in-frame clones and leaves some out. V and J calls and clone size follow that table, whereas D and trimming were derived from the DNA. The profile shows approximately 150,000 clones, over 70% of them singletons. The CDR3 totals 13 residues. CDR1 and CDR2 (germline): SGHTA, FQGNSA. Trimming cost V 1 base and J 4 bases, with 5 bases left between them. This clone came up a few times. This chain joins TRBV7-2 and TRBJ1-5; D not certain. The receptor was derived from a woman aged 55 to 70 with acute or convalescent COVID-19. The sequenced sample was peripheral blood. The CDR3 region has the DNA TGTGCCAGCAGCTTAGACTTTAATCAGCCCCAGCATTTT. Translation: CASSLDFNQPQHF. Together with reference TRBV7-2 and TRBJ1-5, the CDR3 gives the full variable domain: GAGVSQSPSNKVTEKGKDVELRCDPISGHTALYWYRQSLGQGLEFLIYFQGNSAPDKSGLPSDRFSAERTGGSVSTLTIQRTQQEDSAVYLCASSLDFNQPQHFGDGTRLSIL.